Listed here is a single T cell receptor beta chain. This sample was taken from a study of blood T cell repertoires in COVID-19. Background on the study: Both acute and convalescent COVID-19 samples were obtained from the United States, Italy and Spain. Nucleic acid was either cDNA or gDNA, and it came from T cells, B-cell-depleted T cells, or PBMCs.

Germline lookup yields CDR1 SGHTA and CDR2 FQGNSA. After removal of 5 bases from V and 10 bases from J, the junction contained 11 bases not matched to a gene. CDR3 size: 14 residues. In the authors' workflow: Amplified reference gene primers provided the basis for estimating nucleated cell counts. Some clones are missing from TCRdb's copy, which holds only in-frame ones; the method was immunoSEQ multiplex PCR. The DNA gave D and trimming, while V, J and clone size come from that table. This table has 250,000 to 300,000 clones, about 86% appearing once. Material for sequencing was peripheral blood. This receptor was taken from a woman between 55 and 75 years old with active or convalescent COVID-19. The chain recombines TRBV7-2 with TRBJ1-1, with 9 bases matching TRBD1. The CDR3 nucleotides read TGTGCCAGCAGCCGTAATATGGGACAGGGAGGAGCTTTCTTT. Protein product: CASSRNMGQGGAFF.